This T cell receptor (beta chain) was documented in a study of identifying expanded T cells in peripheral blood. During the collection period, no donor immune events like infections were recorded. The study's findings and limits: About 1.2 clones differed between technical replicates, versus approximately 17 and 20 over time. Clone count variance between approximately 2-week samples rose with total template count.

About this clone: Its target is unknown.

Germline CDR1 is SNHLY and CDR2 is FYNNEI. The CDR3 length is 17 residues. With 8 bases clipped from V and 2 bases from J, the junction kept 9 bases outside the gene matches. Data came from immunoSEQ multiplex PCR; TCRdb stores just in-frame clones and leaves some out. Altogether roughly 100,000 clones are present, approximately 88% being singletons, with the ten largest covering 14%. The V gene is TRBV2, the J gene TRBJ2-5; 15 bases line up with TRBD2. This clonotype originated in a person between 18 and 75 years old in good health. The sample consisted of blood. CDR3 residues: CASGRGTSGGRQETQYF. CDR3 nucleotide sequence: TGTGCCAGCGGGCGTGGGACTAGCGGGGGGAGACAAGAGACCCAGTACTTC.